The rows below give T cell receptor beta chains drawn from one sample of a study of OX40 agonist ivuxolimab in advanced cancers. Generated by immunoSEQ multiplex PCR, the TCRdb table keeps only in-frame clones and is missing some. The repertoire holds roughly 17,000 clones, with 73% as singletons. The sample here was CD4+ or CD8+ T cells sorted from blood, taken in a trial of the OX40 agonist ivuxolimab. The receptor set was obtained from an adult with an advanced solid tumor such as melanoma, head and neck, liver or kidney cancer. CDR3s include the opening cysteine and the closing phenylalanine or tryptophan. A D gene is named only where the DNA matches it firmly. Only some rows state a clone size, as once, few, many or a class for expanded clones.

d_gene,v_gene,j_gene,abundance,CDR3aa,CDR3nt
-,TRBV5-4,TRBJ2-7,-,CASSFHPSYEQYF,TGTGCCAGCAGCTTTCACCCCTCCTACGAGCAGTACTTC
TRBD2,TRBV4-3,TRBJ2-2,once,CASSQDPGRVNTGELFF,TGCGCCAGCAGCCAAGATCCCGGGAGGGTGAACACCGGGGAGCTGTTTTTT
-,TRBV4-3,TRBJ1-5,-,CASSQDRSNQPQHF,TGCGCCAGCAGCCAAGATAGAAGCAATCAGCCCCAGCATTTT
-,TRBV5-1,TRBJ1-2,-,CASSHYSSVHIIDGYTF,TGCGCCAGCAGCCATTACAGCTCAGTCCACATTATCGATGGCTACACCTTC
TRBD2,TRBV9,TRBJ2-3,-,CASSPGLGTDTQYF,TGTGCCAGCAGCCCCGGACTAGGCACAGATACGCAGTATTTT
-,TRBV19,TRBJ2-1,-,CASRKKEFSYNEQFF,TGTGCCAGTAGGAAAAAGGAGTTCTCCTACAATGAGCAGTTCTTC
TRBD1,TRBV6-5,TRBJ1-1,-,CASRPGQGTFGTFF,TGTGCCAGCAGACCCGGACAGGGGACCTTCGGGACTTTCTTT
TRBD1,TRBV29-1,TRBJ1-2,once,CSVAGTGYGYTF,TGCAGCGTTGCCGGGACAGGGTATGGCTACACCTTC
-,TRBV14,TRBJ2-5,-,CASSRVGTKKETQYF,TGTGCCAGCAGCCGCGTCGGGACAAAAAAAGAGACCCAGTACTTC
-,TRBV30,TRBJ1-1,-,CAWSAGVGTEAFF,TGTGCCTGGAGTGCGGGGGTCGGCACTGAAGCTTTCTTT
-,TRBV7-9,TRBJ2-7,-,CASSPGLSETYEQYF,TGTGCCAGCAGCCCCGGACTATCCGAAACCTACGAGCAGTACTTC
TRBD2,TRBV2,TRBJ2-1,few,CASSEMGLVNEQFF,TGTGCCAGCAGTGAAATGGGACTAGTGAATGAGCAGTTCTTC
-,TRBV27,TRBJ2-7,-,CASRGWESTYEQYF,TGTGCCAGCAGAGGGTGGGAGTCAACGTACGAGCAGTACTTC
TRBD1,TRBV7-2,TRBJ2-1,-,CASSFIDRGAGHEQFF,TGTGCCAGCAGCTTCATAGACAGGGGAGCTGGGCATGAGCAGTTCTTC
-,TRBV4-2,TRBJ1-1,-,CASSLYQGMNTEAFF,TGTGCCAGCAGCTTGTATCAGGGAATGAACACTGAAGCTTTCTTT
-,TRBV5-1,TRBJ1-2,-,CASSLGQGFHGYTF,TGCGCCAGCAGCTTGGGGCAGGGATTCCATGGCTACACCTTC
-,TRBV6-5,TRBJ2-7,-,CASSYLARSSYEQYF,TGTGCCAGCAGTTACCTAGCAAGGTCTTCCTACGAGCAGTACTTC
-,TRBV29-1,TRBJ2-2,-,CSGHIHTGELFF,TGCAGCGGGCACATACACACCGGGGAGCTGTTTTTT
-,TRBV21-1,TRBJ1-5,-,CASGTWDQPQHF,TGTGCCAGCGGGACCTGGGATCAGCCCCAGCATTTT
-,TRBV27,TRBJ2-7,large,CASSLGLEQYF,TGTGCCAGCAGTTTAGGGCTTGAGCAGTACTTC
-,TRBV19,TRBJ2-5,-,CASSITWLAGLQETQYF,TGTGCCAGTAGTATTACGTGGCTGGCGGGGCTCCAAGAGACCCAGTACTTC
-,TRBV9,TRBJ2-7,-,CASSGTAGRGGEQYF,TGTGCCAGCAGCGGTACGGCGGGACGAGGTGGCGAGCAGTACTTC
TRBD1,TRBV2,TRBJ2-7,-,CASILKTGGYEQYF,TGTGCCAGCATACTCAAGACAGGGGGCTACGAGCAGTACTTC
-,TRBV6-6,TRBJ2-7,-,CASKEGSTYEQYF,TGTGCCAGCAAGGAGGGATCTACCTACGAGCAGTACTTC
-,TRBV19,TRBJ2-5,-,CASSIPGYEETQYF,TGTGCCAGTAGTATACCGGGGTACGAAGAGACCCAGTACTTC
TRBD2,TRBV7-2,TRBJ2-7,-,CASSLNGIAGGYEQYF,TGTGCCAGCAGCTTAAACGGAATAGCGGGAGGTTACGAGCAGTACTTC
-,TRBV19,TRBJ2-3,-,CASSLAGASGDTQYF,TGTGCCAGTAGTCTCGCGGGCGCAAGCGGAGATACGCAGTATTTT
-,TRBV18,TRBJ1-2,-,CASSADGDLYGYTF,TGTGCCAGCTCAGCCGACGGCGATTTATATGGCTACACCTTC
TRBD1,TRBV19,TRBJ2-1,-,CASSIRDRGRNEQFF,TGTGCCAGTAGTATCCGGGACAGGGGGCGCAATGAGCAGTTCTTC
TRBD1,TRBV5-1,TRBJ2-1,-,CASFLGDREYNEQFF,TGCGCCAGCTTCCTGGGGGACAGGGAATACAATGAGCAGTTCTTC
-,TRBV6-5,TRBJ1-1,-,CASSPGTEAFF,TGTGCCAGCAGTCCCGGGACAGAAGCTTTCTTT
-,TRBV5-4,TRBJ2-7,medium-sized,CASSPSKPGSYEQYF,TGTGCCAGCAGCCCGTCGAAGCCGGGGTCCTACGAGCAGTACTTC
TRBD2,TRBV11-2,TRBJ2-1,-,CASSRLAGDYNEQFF,TGTGCCAGCAGCCGACTAGCGGGGGACTACAATGAGCAGTTCTTC
TRBD2,TRBV5-1,TRBJ2-7,-,CASSLVASGRGNYEQYF,TGCGCCAGCAGCTTGGTGGCTAGCGGGAGAGGGAACTACGAGCAGTACTTC
TRBD1,TRBV5-1,TRBJ2-7,-,CASSLGTGAYEQYF,TGCGCCAGCAGCTTGGGGACAGGGGCCTACGAGCAGTACTTC
TRBD2,TRBV6-1,TRBJ2-5,-,CASSGGLAGVAQYF,TGTGCCAGCAGTGGGGGACTAGCGGGAGTGGCCCAGTACTTC
TRBD2,TRBV5-5,TRBJ2-3,-,CASSLQREVADTQYF,TGTGCCAGCAGCCTGCAACGGGAGGTTGCAGATACGCAGTATTTT
-,TRBV11-2,TRBJ1-2,-,CASSIGRVYGYTF,TGTGCCAGCAGCATAGGCAGGGTGTATGGCTACACCTTC
TRBD1,TRBV11-2,TRBJ1-1,-,CASSLGVQGAVTEAFF,TGTGCCAGCAGCTTAGGGGTCCAGGGGGCGGTCACTGAAGCTTTCTTT
TRBD2,TRBV6-5,TRBJ2-7,-,CASRPGASGSYEQYF,TGTGCCAGCAGACCCGGAGCTAGCGGGAGTTACGAGCAGTACTTC
TRBD2,TRBV4-3,TRBJ2-7,-,CASSQDLGLAGYEQYF,TGCGCCAGCAGCCAAGATCTTGGACTAGCGGGATACGAGCAGTACTTC
TRBD2,TRBV5-1,TRBJ2-3,-,CASSFGLAGDTQYF,TGCGCCAGCAGCTTCGGACTAGCGGGAGATACGCAGTATTTT
-,TRBV4-3,TRBJ2-1,few,CASSQDRVSGSSYNEQFF,TGCGCCAGCAGCCAAGATAGGGTGAGCGGTTCCTCCTACAATGAGCAGTTCTTC
TRBD2,TRBV6-4,TRBJ2-3,few,CASSDSKAGADTQYF,TGTGCCAGCAGTGACTCGAAAGCGGGAGCAGATACGCAGTATTTT
-,TRBV7-6,TRBJ2-5,-,CASSFLSGEEETQYF,TGTGCCAGCAGCTTTCTGAGCGGAGAGGAAGAGACCCAGTACTTC
TRBD1,TRBV5-1,TRBJ2-7,-,CASSLGQGAYEQYF,TGCGCCAGCAGCTTAGGACAGGGAGCCTACGAGCAGTACTTC
TRBD2,TRBV27,TRBJ2-3,-,CASSFSGSGADTQYF,TGTGCCAGCAGTTTTAGCGGGAGCGGGGCAGATACGCAGTATTTT
TRBD2,TRBV27,TRBJ2-7,-,CASRLAGDLEQYF,TGTGCCAGCAGACTAGCGGGAGACCTCGAGCAGTACTTC
-,TRBV7-8,TRBJ2-7,-,CASSLVLVNSYEQYF,TGTGCCAGCAGCTTAGTACTGGTGAATTCCTACGAGCAGTACTTC
TRBD1,TRBV6-4,TRBJ2-2,medium-sized,CASSDGTGDTGELFF,TGTGCCAGCAGTGACGGGACAGGGGACACCGGGGAGCTGTTTTTT
-,TRBV7-8,TRBJ2-3,-,CASTWTSPTDTQYF,TGTGCCAGCACGTGGACAAGTCCCACAGATACGCAGTATTTT
-,TRBV6-6,TRBJ2-7,-,CASSSPLGDYEQYF,TGTGCCAGCAGTTCCCCACTAGGAGACTACGAGCAGTACTTC
-,TRBV5-5,TRBJ2-7,-,CASSFQGYEQYF,TGTGCCAGCAGCTTCCAAGGTTACGAGCAGTACTTC
TRBD2,TRBV5-1,TRBJ2-1,-,CASSRPTQGRGAERDVSYNEQFF,TGCGCCAGCAGCCGACCAACGCAGGGAAGAGGGGCTGAGCGGGATGTCTCCTACAATGAGCAGTTCTTC
TRBD1,TRBV4-1,TRBJ2-7,few,CASSQDQGAGSYEQYF,TGCGCCAGCAGCCAAGATCAGGGGGCCGGCTCCTACGAGCAGTACTTC
TRBD2,TRBV4-2,TRBJ2-7,-,CASSQGLAGVLAYEQYF,TGTGCCAGCAGCCAGGGACTAGCGGGAGTTTTAGCCTACGAGCAGTACTTC
-,TRBV13,TRBJ2-7,-,CASSEMAVQEQYF,TGTGCCAGCTCGGAAATGGCGGTTCAGGAGCAGTACTTC
-,TRBV7-2,TRBJ1-5,-,CASSLDIYQPQHF,TGTGCCAGCAGCCTGGACATCTACCAGCCCCAGCATTTT
-,TRBV4-1,TRBJ1-1,-,CASSLAKNYRSEAFF,TGCGCCAGCAGCCTCGCCAAAAATTATCGGAGCGAAGCTTTCTTT